Below, 24 T cell receptor beta chains from the same sample are listed, as sequenced in a study of cytomegalovirus exposure and HLA in healthy donors. The data were produced by immunoSEQ multiplex PCR, yet TCRdb's version contains in-frame clones alone and is incomplete. Of around 160,000 clones in the sample, 70% to 90% were seen once. Sample: PBMCs. Receptors originate from a young man in good health and CMV-seronegative.

V usage is TRBV5-1 and J usage is TRBJ1-2; 9 bases are a match to TRBD1. Germline V gene data show CDR1 as SGHRS and CDR2 as YFSETQ. The CDR3 sequence is 17 residues long. V lost 3 bases to trimming and J lost 8 bases; unmatched junction nucleotides: 17. The CDR3 bases are TGCGCCAGCAGCTCACTCGCCGGGCTACAGGGGGCAGGGGGCTACACCTTC. Translation gives CASSSLAGLQGAGGYTF.

The gene calls are TRBV12-5 and TRBJ1-1, with D maybe TRBD1 (6 bases). Germline CDR1 reads LGHNT; CDR2 reads FRNRAP. This CDR3 has 16 residues. Trimming left V 3 bases short and J 6 bases short, with 20 bases between. Written as DNA, the CDR3 is TGTGCTAGTGGTTTTGTATTGAGGGGGGGAGGATCTGAAGCTTTCTTT. Translation gives CASGFVLRGGGSEAFF. Full variable domain (rest looked up from reference TRBV12-5 and TRBJ1-1): DARVTQTPRHKVTEMGQEVTMRCQPILGHNTVFWYRQTMMQGLELLAYFRNRAPLDDSGMPKDRFSAEMPDATLATLKIQPSEPRDSAVYFCASGFVLRGGGSEAFFGQGTRLTVV.

V is TRBV23-1 and J is TRBJ2-3, with 7 bases aligning to TRBD1. TRBV23-1 falls under the ORF class, with uncertain function. After removal of 8 bases from V and 4 bases from J, the junction contained 9 bases not matched to a gene. This CDR3 has 14 amino acids. CDR3 region: CASGIQGKPDTQYF. The CDR3, as DNA: TGCGCCAGCGGAATACAGGGGAAGCCAGATACGCAGTATTTT.

The gene calls are TRBV4-1 and TRBJ2-1, with a weak D call TRBD1 (6 bases). V gave up 2 bases and J gave up 9 bases, with 11 bases separating them. Germline V gene lookup returns CDR1 MGHRA and CDR2 YSYEKL. This CDR3 has 13 residues. CDR3 sequence: CASSQTGFSEQFF. The CDR3, as DNA: TGCGCCAGCAGCCAAACAGGGTTTAGTGAGCAGTTCTTC.

The rearrangement uses TRBV27 and TRBJ2-7; 7 bases line up with TRBD2. V shed 2 bases and J 7 bases; nucleotides not matched to a gene: 2. Germline V gives CDR1 MNHEY, CDR2 SMNVEV (reference sequence). The CDR3 is made up of 12 amino acids. CDR3 region: CASSLRGGEQYF. The DNA of the CDR3 is TGTGCCAGCAGTTTAAGGGGAGGGGAGCAGTACTTC.

The chain couples TRBV5-5 to TRBJ2-3; TRBD2 matches 13 bases. The CDR3 sequence is 16 residues long. Germline-derived CDR1 and CDR2 are SGHKS and YYEKEE (reference sequence). With V trimmed by 4 bases and J by 5 bases, 7 bases remained unmatched. As DNA, the CDR3 is TGTGCCAGCAGCGAACTAGCGGGGGGGCACAAAGATACGCAGTATTTT. It is translated as CASSELAGGHKDTQYF.

The count of this clone is one. The gene calls are TRBV29-1 and TRBJ1-2; D is perhaps TRBD1 (6 bases). Germline CDR1 and CDR2: SQVTM and ANQGSEA. Trimming cost V 7 bases and J 8 bases, with 20 bases left between them. CDR3 size: 13 residues. The CDR3 here is CSAYLVAGDGYTF. The CDR3 DNA reads TGCAGCGCCTACCTGGTTGCAGGGGACGGCTACACCTTC.

V is TRBV7-2 and J is TRBJ2-7, with a possible D match to TRBD1 (6 bases). CDR1 SGHTA and CDR2 FQGNSA come from the germline V gene. The CDR3 is 15 residues long. The V end lost 3 bases, the J end lost 0 bases, and 12 bases lay between the germline ends. The CDR3: CASSFDRRFSYEQYF. The DNA for the CDR3 is TGTGCCAGCAGCTTTGACAGGCGATTCTCCTACGAGCAGTACTTC.

J is TRBJ2-1 and V is TRBV5-1; a possible D gene is TRBD1 (6 bases). CDR1 and CDR2 (germline): SGHRS, YFSETQ. Trimming removed 4 bases from V and 7 bases from J, with 12 bases in between. The CDR3 spans 13 residues. The DNA for the CDR3 is TGCGCCAGCAGCGTCGCAGGGGCGAATGAGCAGTTCTTC. Protein sequence: CASSVAGANEQFF.

The gene calls are TRBV27 and TRBJ2-2, with 12 positions matching TRBD1. V shed 5 bases, J shed 5 bases, and the junction held 9 bases outside the gene matches. In germline, CDR1 is MNHEY, CDR2 SMNVEV (reference sequence). CDR3 length equals 17 residues. CDR3 residues: CASSPTPGQGATGELFF. CDR3 coding DNA: TGTGCCAGCAGTCCTACGCCGGGACAGGGGGCAACCGGGGAGCTGTTTTTT.

The chain uses TRBV7-9 and TRBJ2-4; 7 nucleotides agree with TRBD1. J lost 8 bases, V lost 5 bases, and 3 bases had no gene match. Germline V gene sequence: CDR1 SEHNR, CDR2 FQNEAQ (reference sequence). This CDR3 has 12 amino acids. The CDR3 DNA reads as TGTGCCAGCAGCCCTACAGGGGACATTCAGTACTTC. Amino acids: CASSPTGDIQYF.

This chain connects TRBV19 to TRBJ1-5; TRBD1 is a possible D gene (6 bases). V dropped 5 bases and J dropped 0 bases, with 14 bases sitting between them. This CDR3 has 16 residues. From germline, CDR1 is LNHDA and CDR2 SQIVND (reference sequence). The CDR3 reads CASSVLQGDSNQPQHF. In DNA form, the CDR3 reads TGTGCCAGTAGTGTTTTACAGGGCGATAGCAATCAGCCCCAGCATTTT.

This chain uses TRBV6-6 with TRBJ1-1; D is ambiguous. The CDR3 length is 14 residues. Trimming stripped 2 bases from V and 0 bases from J, with 7 bases between. The germline V gene has CDR1 MNHNY and CDR2 SVGAGI (reference sequence). The CDR3 nucleotides are TGTGCCAGCAGTTACGATGAGGTGAACACTGAAGCTTTCTTT. Protein product: CASSYDEVNTEAFF.

The rearrangement links TRBV18 to TRBJ2-1; tentatively, D is TRBD1 (6 bases). V lost 1 base and J 5 bases, leaving 15 bases between the germline ends. From germline, CDR1 is KGHSH and CDR2 LQKENI. The CDR3 is 16 residues long. In DNA, the CDR3 is TGTGCCAGCTCACCACTGTGGGGGCAAAGGGACAATGAGCAGTTCTTC. Its protein is CASSPLWGQRDNEQFF.

The chain is built from TRBV4-1 and TRBJ1-2; 8 nucleotides match TRBD1. In germline, CDR1 is MGHRA, CDR2 YSYEKL. The CDR3 consists of 16 residues. Trimming at V came to 0 bases and at J to 4 bases, leaving 7 bases not matched to a gene. The CDR3 DNA reads TGCGCCAGCAGCCAAGATTTAAACAGGGGGGTCTATGGCTACACCTTC. It is translated as CASSQDLNRGVYGYTF.

This chain connects TRBV19 to TRBJ2-7, with D perhaps matching TRBD1 (5 bases). This CDR3 contains 15 residues. CDR1 LNHDA and CDR2 SQIVND come from the germline V gene (reference sequence). The ends were cut back, 3 bases at V and 5 bases at J, with 17 bases in the middle. CDR3 nucleotide sequence: TGTGCCAGTAGTATGGGTGTGCAGGGAATCGACGAGCAGTACGTC. Amino acids: CASSMGVQGIDEQYV.

V gene TRBV18 combines with J gene TRBJ2-3, with 8 nucleotides matching TRBD2. The CDR3 loop spans 15 amino acids. Germline CDR1 is KGHSH and CDR2 is LQKENI. V shed 3 bases, J shed 0 bases, and the junction held 2 bases outside the gene matches. Here the CDR3 DNA reads TGTGCCAGCTCACCGTCGGGGGGGAGCACAGATACGCAGTATTTT. Protein product: CASSPSGGSTDTQYF.

V gene TRBV2 combines with J gene TRBJ2-7; 7 nucleotides line up with TRBD1. Germline V gene data show CDR1 as SNHLY and CDR2 as FYNNEI. The CDR3 covers 12 residues. Losses at the gene ends were 8 bases for V and 3 bases for J; bases not matched to a gene: 4. CDR3 amino acids: CASSGTVYEQYF. The CDR3 region has the DNA TGTGCCAGCTCTGGGACAGTCTACGAGCAGTACTTC.

The chain has TRBV7-9 and TRBJ2-7, with TRBD2 matching 7 bases. The CDR3 totals 16 residues. Germline trimming cut 4 bases from V and 3 bases from J; bases unmatched to any gene: 12. Germline CDR1 SEHNR, CDR2 FQNEAQ (reference sequence). The CDR3 loop is CASSSTLGLSNYEQYF. The CDR3 DNA reads as TGTGCCAGCAGCTCCACTCTGGGACTATCGAACTACGAGCAGTACTTC.

The chain couples TRBV10-2 to TRBJ1-5; D gene unclear. The V gene's germline CDR1 is WSHSY and CDR2 SAAADI. V dropped 3 bases and J dropped 4 bases, with 7 bases sitting between them. The CDR3 is made up of 13 amino acids. The DNA for the CDR3 is TGCGCCAGCAGTGAATACACGAATCAGCCCCAGCATTTT. Protein sequence: CASSEYTNQPQHF.

The V gene is TRBV9, the J gene TRBJ2-7; TRBD2 matches 13 bases. Looked up from germline, CDR1 is SGDLS and CDR2 is YYNGEE. V gave up 4 bases and J gave up 3 bases; unmatched junction bases: 10. The CDR3 contains 17 residues. The CDR3 loop is CASSTSGTSGINYEQYF. The CDR3 DNA sequence: TGTGCCAGCAGCACATCCGGGACTAGCGGGATCAACTACGAGCAGTACTTC. The variable domain in full, with the rest retrieved from reference TRBV9 and TRBJ2-7, is DSGVTQTPKHLITATGQRVTLRCSPRSGDLSVYWYQQSLDQGLQFLIQYYNGEERAKGNILERFSAQQFPDLHSELNLSSLELGDSALYFCASSTSGTSGINYEQYFGPGTRLTVT.

This sequence joins TRBV6-6 and TRBJ1-5; 9 bases agree with TRBD1. The V and J ends lost 7 bases and 3 bases, in that order; junction bases with no gene match: 10. The CDR3 has 16 residues. Germline CDR1 MNHNY, CDR2 SVGAGI (reference sequence). In DNA, the CDR3 is TGTGCCAGCACCTTATCCGGACAGGGGCACAATCAGCCCCAGCATTTT. Amino acids: CASTLSGQGHNQPQHF.

V gene TRBV27 combines with J gene TRBJ2-3; TRBD2 aligns across 9 bases. This CDR3 has 15 residues. The germline V gene has CDR1 MNHEY and CDR2 SMNVEV (reference sequence). V lost 5 bases, J lost 2 bases, and 5 bases stayed unmatched. CDR3 protein: CASSIQRGATDTQYF. CDR3 DNA: TGTGCCAGCAGTATTCAGCGGGGGGCCACAGATACGCAGTATTTT.

The V and J genes are TRBV4-2 and TRBJ1-5, with D uncertain. The CDR3 runs to 15 residues. The V gene lost 0 bases and the J gene lost 0 bases, with 6 bases spanning the gap. Germline CDR1 reads LGHNA; CDR2 reads YNFKEQ. CDR3 loop: CASSQEAGSNQPQHF. CDR3 sequence (DNA): TGTGCCAGCAGCCAAGAAGCGGGTAGCAATCAGCCCCAGCATTTT.